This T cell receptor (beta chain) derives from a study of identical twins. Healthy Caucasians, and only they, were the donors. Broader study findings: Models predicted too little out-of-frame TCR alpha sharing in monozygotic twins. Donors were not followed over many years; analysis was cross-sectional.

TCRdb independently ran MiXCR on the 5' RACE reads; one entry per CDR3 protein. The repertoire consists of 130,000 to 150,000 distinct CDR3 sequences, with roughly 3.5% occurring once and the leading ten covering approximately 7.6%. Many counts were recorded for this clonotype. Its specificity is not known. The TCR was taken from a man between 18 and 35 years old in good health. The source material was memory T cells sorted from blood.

CDR3 in DNA: TGTGCCAGCAGCTTAGTAGGACTAGCGGGGTCCACAGATACGCAGTATTTT. It is translated as CASSLVGLAGSTDTQYF. The J gene is TRBJ2-3, the V gene TRBV13; TRBD2 matches at 12 bases. V lost 1 base to trimming and J lost 2 bases; unmatched junction nucleotides: 4. CDR1 is PRHDT, CDR2 FYEKMQ, per germline (reference sequence). The CDR3 runs 17 residues.